The present TCR beta chain was sequenced within a study of CD4 T cells in relation to SARS-CoV-2 and coronaviruses. Study overall: TCR beta CDR3s were sequenced after approximately ten-day antigen culture of PBMCs. Controls used an HIV-1 Nef peptide pool or no peptide.

Study-level results: Pre-pandemic and post-infection samples never came from the same donor.

Before the COVID-19 pandemic, during about 2011-2019, CD4+ T cells were taken from unexposed donors. The cells were cultured for about ten days before CD4+ T cells were isolated. Cultures held 2 million to 2.5 million PBMCs per well with 9 to 10 IU/ml IL-2. TCRdb's table, derived via immunoSEQ multiplex PCR, lists solely in-frame clones and lacks some. The sample has about 19,000 clones, 77% seen once. This clone came up a few times. Antigen: not known. Germline V gene lookup returns CDR1 SGHAT and CDR2 FQNNGV. The CDR3 length is 15 residues. Trimming took 5 bases from V and 7 from J, leaving 20 bases between them.

Sequenced material: CD4+ T cells from PBMCs, cultured in vitro. The chain couples TRBV11-2 to TRBJ1-2; D not resolved. The clonotype was recovered from a human donor in good health. CDR3 protein: CASSPSDRAIGGYTF. The CDR3 region has the DNA TGTGCCAGCAGCCCTTCGGACCGGGCCATCGGTGGCTACACCTTC.